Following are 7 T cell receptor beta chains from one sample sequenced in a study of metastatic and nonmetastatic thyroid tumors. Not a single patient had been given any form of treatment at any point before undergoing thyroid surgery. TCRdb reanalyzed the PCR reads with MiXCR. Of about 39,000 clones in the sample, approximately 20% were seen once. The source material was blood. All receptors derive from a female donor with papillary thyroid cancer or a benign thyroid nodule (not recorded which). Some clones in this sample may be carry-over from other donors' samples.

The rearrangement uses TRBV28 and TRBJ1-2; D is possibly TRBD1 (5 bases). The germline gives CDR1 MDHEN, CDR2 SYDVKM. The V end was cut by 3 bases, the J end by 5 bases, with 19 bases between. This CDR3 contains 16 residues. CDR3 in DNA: TGTGCCAGCAGTTTTCCGGGCCGGGCGAGGGGATATGGCTACACCTTC. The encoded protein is CASSFPGRARGYGYTF.

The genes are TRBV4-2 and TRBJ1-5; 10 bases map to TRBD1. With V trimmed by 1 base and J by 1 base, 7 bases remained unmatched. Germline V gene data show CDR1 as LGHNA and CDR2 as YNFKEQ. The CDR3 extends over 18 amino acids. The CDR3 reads CASSQAPTGGFSNQPQHF. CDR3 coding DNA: TGTGCCAGCAGCCAAGCCCCGACAGGGGGCTTCAGCAATCAGCCCCAGCATTTT.

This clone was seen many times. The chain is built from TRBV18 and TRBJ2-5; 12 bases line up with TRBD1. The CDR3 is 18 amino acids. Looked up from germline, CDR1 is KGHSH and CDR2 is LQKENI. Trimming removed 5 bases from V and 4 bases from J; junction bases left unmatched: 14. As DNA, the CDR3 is TGTGCCAGCTCAGCCCTAACCCCGGGACAGGGGGCGAGAGAGACCCAGTACTTC. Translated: CASSALTPGQGARETQYF. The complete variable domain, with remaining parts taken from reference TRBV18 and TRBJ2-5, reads NAGVMQNPRHLVRRRGQEARLRCSPMKGHSHVYWYRQLPEEGLKFMVYLQKENIIDESGMPKERFSAEFPKEGPSILRIQQVVRGDSAAYFCASSALTPGQGARETQYFGPGTRLLVL.

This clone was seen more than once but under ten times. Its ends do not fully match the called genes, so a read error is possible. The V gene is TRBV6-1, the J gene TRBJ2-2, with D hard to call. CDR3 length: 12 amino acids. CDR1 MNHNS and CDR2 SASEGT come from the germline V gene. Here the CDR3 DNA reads TGTGCCAGCATCCCTAACACCTGGGAGCTGTTTTTT. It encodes CASIPNTWELFF.

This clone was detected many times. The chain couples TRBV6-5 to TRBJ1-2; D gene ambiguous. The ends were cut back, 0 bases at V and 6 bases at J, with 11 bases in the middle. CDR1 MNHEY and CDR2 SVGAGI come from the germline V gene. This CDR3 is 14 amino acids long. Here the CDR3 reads CASSYSIGSNGYTF. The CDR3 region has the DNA TGTGCCAGCAGTTACTCGATCGGGAGTAATGGCTACACCTTC.

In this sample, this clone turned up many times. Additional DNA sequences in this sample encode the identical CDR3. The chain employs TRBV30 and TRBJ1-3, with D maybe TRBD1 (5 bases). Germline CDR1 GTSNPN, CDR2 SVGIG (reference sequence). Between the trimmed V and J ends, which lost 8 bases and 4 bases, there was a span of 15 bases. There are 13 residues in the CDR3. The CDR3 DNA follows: TGTGCCATACAGGCTTTAAGAGGAAACACCATATATTTT. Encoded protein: CAIQALRGNTIYF.

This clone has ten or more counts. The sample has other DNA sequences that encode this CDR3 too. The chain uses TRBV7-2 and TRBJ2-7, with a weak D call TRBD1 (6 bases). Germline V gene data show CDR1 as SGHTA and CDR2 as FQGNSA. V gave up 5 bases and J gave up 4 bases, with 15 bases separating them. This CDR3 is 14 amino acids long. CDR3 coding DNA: TGTGCCAGCAGCCCTTGGGGACAAGGTTACGAGCAGTACTTC. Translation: CASSPWGQGYEQYF.